Following are 3 T cell receptor beta chains from one sample sequenced in a study of post-analysis software for immune sequencing data (dated by TCRdb to about 2015). The investigation overall reported the following: Significantly higher frequencies in patients than in controls were found for five or six TRBV segments, including TRBV5-6, TRBV5-1 and TRBV20-1.

These receptors have no identified antigens. Receptors were amplified or captured by PCR. Sequencing took place on an Illumina HiSeq 2500. Unique molecular identifiers were incorporated into TCR beta cDNA libraries to reduce PCR and sequencing biases. TCRdb reanalyzed the raw reads on its own, using fastp at Q25 for trimming and MiXCR for clone calling, and kept in-frame beta chains. Every distinct CDR3 protein forms one entry, paired with its most common genes and DNA. Counted in this sample were hundreds of thousands of distinct CDR3 sequences; 25% to 30% of them appeared once. The ten largest make up about 0.5% of the sample. Specimen: blood. These receptors all stem from a girl aged 5-17 years with multiple sclerosis.

This clonotype was counted between two and nine times. The chain uses TRBV9 and TRBJ2-5; D unclear. The CDR3 is made up of 17 amino acids. V gave up 0 bases and J gave up 7 bases, with 22 bases separating them. Germline V lookup: CDR1 SGDLS, CDR2 YYNGEE. The CDR3 here is CASSVDVGEAGPPTQYF. As DNA, the CDR3 is TGTGCCAGCAGCGTAGACGTCGGTGAGGCTGGTCCGCCGACCCAGTACTTC.

This clonotype was found a few times. This chain links TRBV6-6 with TRBJ2-1; TRBD2 matches 11 bases. Looked up from germline, CDR1 is MNHNY and CDR2 is SVGAGI (reference sequence). CDR3 length: 15 residues. The J segment lost 5 bases and the V segment lost 0 bases, leaving 0 bases of the junction unmatched. The CDR3 nucleotides read TGTGCCAGCAGTTACTCTAGCGGGAGGGACAATGAGCAGTTCTTC. Its protein is CASSYSSGRDNEQFF.

The J gene is TRBJ2-3, the V gene TRBV7-2, with 7 positions matching TRBD2. There are 14 residues in the CDR3. Germline CDR1 and CDR2: SGHTA and FQGNSA. Trimming removed 8 bases from V and 3 bases from J; junction bases left unmatched: 8. This chain's CDR3 is CASVRSGTTDTQYF. DNA of the CDR3: TGTGCCAGCGTAAGGAGCGGGACGACAGATACGCAGTATTTT.